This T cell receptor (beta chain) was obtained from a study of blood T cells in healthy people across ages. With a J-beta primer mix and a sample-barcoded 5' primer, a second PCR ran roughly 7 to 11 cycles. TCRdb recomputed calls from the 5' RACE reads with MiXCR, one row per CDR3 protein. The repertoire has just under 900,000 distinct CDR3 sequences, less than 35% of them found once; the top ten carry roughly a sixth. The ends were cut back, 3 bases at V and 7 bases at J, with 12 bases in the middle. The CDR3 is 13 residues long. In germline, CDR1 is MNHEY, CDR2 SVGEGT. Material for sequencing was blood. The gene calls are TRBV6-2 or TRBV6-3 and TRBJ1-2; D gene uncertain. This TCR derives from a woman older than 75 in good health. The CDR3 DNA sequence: TGTGCCAGCAGTTATGGGCAGCGCTTTGGCTACACCTTC. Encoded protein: CASSYGQRFGYTF.